This T cell receptor beta chain was sequenced for a study of CD8+CD57+ T cells in acquired aplastic anemia (dated by TCRdb to between 2018 and 2020). Background for the entire study: A mean of approximately 2.9 ug of DNA, ranging from roughly 0.17 to 30 ug, was extracted from sorted CD4+ and CD8+ cells. A CD8+CD57+ expansion meant a frequency higher than the mean frequency seen in healthy subjects.

What the work shows at the level of the full study, not this receptor alone: Between patients and healthy controls, no significant difference in CD8+ Simpson's diversity was found (P=0.060). Twenty-nine CD8+ CDR3 sequences were shared between patients and controls but appeared highly expressed in patients and within their immunodominant clones.

TCR beta VDJ combination and CDR3 sequence profiling used genomic DNA as the template. TCR repertoire sequencing was run on an Illumina HiSeq 2000. Per the original workflow: Repertoire assessment relied on Simpson's diversity index, CDR3 size and DJ length profiles, and TRBV/TRBJ rearrangement plots. The most abundant DNA sequence in the deep sequencing data was defined as the immunodominant clone. CDR3 amino acid sequences were screened for sharing across subjects and were compared with published repertoires and the VDJdb database. TCRdb trimmed the raw reads at Q25, called clones with MiXCR and kept productive beta chains. CDR3 protein sequences are deduplicated, and each keeps its most common genes and DNA. These V and J calls are TCRdb output, not the study's own analysis. The sample includes 300,000 or so distinct CDR3 sequences, with about three fifths observed a single time. The top ten constitute 1.3% of the sample.

Expansion of CD8+CD57+ cells had been shown by flow cytometry in the patients chosen for sequencing. Every patient had severe acquired aplastic anemia, diagnosed using the International Study of Aplastic Anemia and Agranulocytosis and Camitta criteria. At the time blood was sampled, none of the patients had received any therapy. In the study, sorted CD4+ and CD8+ blood T cells from patients with severe aplastic anemia and from healthy subjects underwent deep sequencing of TCR repertoires. Patients were enrolled under clinicaltrials.gov protocols 00001620, 01623167, 00001397, 00071045, 00081523 and 00961064 in the USA. Ficoll-Paque density gradient centrifugation was used to isolate peripheral blood mononuclear cells. Before DNA was extracted, CD4+ and CD8+ T cells were sorted using either FACS or magnetic beads. This clonotype was detected a few times. The antigen it binds to is not known. Within one base of it there is no much larger clone, and no base qualities were kept.

This TCR was sampled from a human donor with aplastic anemia. The material sequenced was sorted CD4+, CD8+, or CD8+CD57+ T cells (not recorded which) from PBMCs.

The DNA sequence is given as TGTGCCATCAGTGAGAGCCAGGGGCCCTACGGGGAGACCCAGTACTTC. This sequence encodes CAISESQGPYGETQYF. The V and J segments used are TRBV10-3 and TRBJ2-5; TRBD1 is perhaps the D gene, given 6 matching bases. The junction shows trimming of 2 bases on V and 5 bases on J, plus 18 bases between the germline ends. The CDR3 starts with the cysteine, ends with the phenylalanine, and has 16 residues. Only CDR3 DNA remains: 48 bases, in frame from the first base. In the germline V gene, CDR1 corresponds to ENHRY and CDR2 to SYGVKD.